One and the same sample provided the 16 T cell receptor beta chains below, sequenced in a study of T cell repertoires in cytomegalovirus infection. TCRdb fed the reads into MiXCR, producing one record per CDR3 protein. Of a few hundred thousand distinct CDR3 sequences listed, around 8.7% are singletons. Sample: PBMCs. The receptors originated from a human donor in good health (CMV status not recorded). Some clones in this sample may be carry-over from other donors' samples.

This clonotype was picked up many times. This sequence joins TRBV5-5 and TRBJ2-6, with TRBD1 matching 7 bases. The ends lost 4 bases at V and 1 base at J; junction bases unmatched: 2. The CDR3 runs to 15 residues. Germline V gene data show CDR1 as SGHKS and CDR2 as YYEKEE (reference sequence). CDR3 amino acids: CASSATGSGANVLTF. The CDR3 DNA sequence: TGTGCCAGCAGCGCGACAGGGTCTGGGGCCAACGTCCTGACTTTC.

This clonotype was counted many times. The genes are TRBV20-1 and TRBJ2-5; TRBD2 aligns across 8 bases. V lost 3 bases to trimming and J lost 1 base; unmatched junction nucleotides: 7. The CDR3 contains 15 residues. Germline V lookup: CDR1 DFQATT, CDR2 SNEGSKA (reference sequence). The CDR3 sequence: CSASSLSGVQETQYF. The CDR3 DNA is TGCAGTGCTAGTTCACTTAGCGGGGTCCAAGAGACCCAGTACTTC.

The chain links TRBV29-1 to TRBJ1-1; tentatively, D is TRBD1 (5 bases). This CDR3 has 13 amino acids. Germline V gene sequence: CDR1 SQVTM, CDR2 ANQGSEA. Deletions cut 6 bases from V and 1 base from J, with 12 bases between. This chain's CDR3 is CSVEGLQNTEAFF. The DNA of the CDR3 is TGCAGCGTCGAGGGACTCCAGAACACTGAAGCTTTCTTT.

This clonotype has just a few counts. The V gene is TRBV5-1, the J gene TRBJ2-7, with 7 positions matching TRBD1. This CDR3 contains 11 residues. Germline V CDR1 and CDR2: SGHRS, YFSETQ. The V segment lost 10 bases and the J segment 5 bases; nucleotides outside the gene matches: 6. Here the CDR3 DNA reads TGCGCCCCCAGGGGGATCCACGAGCAGTACTTC. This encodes CAPRGIHEQYF.

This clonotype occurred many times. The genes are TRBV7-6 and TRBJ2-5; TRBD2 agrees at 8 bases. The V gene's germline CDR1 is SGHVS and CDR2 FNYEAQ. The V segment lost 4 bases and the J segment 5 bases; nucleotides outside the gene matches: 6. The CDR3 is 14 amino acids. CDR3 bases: TGTGCCAGCAGCTCTCGACCGGGAGGGGAGACCCAGTACTTC. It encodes CASSSRPGGETQYF.

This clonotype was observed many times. The CDR3 protein is CASSLQGAVYNEQFF. The CDR3 nucleotides read TGTGCCAGCAGCTTACAGGGGGCAGTCTACAATGAGCAGTTCTTC. The J gene is TRBJ2-1, the V gene TRBV7-3; 8 nucleotides align to TRBD1. Germline CDR1 and CDR2: SGHTA and FQGTGA. The CDR3 has 15 residues. Germline trimming cut 2 bases from V and 3 bases from J; bases unmatched to any gene: 3.

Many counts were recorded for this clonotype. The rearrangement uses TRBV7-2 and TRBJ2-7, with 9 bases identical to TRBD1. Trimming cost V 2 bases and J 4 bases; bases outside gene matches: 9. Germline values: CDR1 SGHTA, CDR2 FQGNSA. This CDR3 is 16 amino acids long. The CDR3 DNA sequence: TGTGCCAGCAGCTTAAGGACAGGGGTCACCTATTACGAGCAGTACTTC. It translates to CASSLRTGVTYYEQYF. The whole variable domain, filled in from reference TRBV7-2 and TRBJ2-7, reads GAGVSQSPSNKVTEKGKDVELRCDPISGHTALYWYRQSLGQGLEFLIYFQGNSAPDKSGLPSDRFSAERTGGSVSTLTIQRTQQEDSAVYLCASSLRTGVTYYEQYFGPGTRLTVT.

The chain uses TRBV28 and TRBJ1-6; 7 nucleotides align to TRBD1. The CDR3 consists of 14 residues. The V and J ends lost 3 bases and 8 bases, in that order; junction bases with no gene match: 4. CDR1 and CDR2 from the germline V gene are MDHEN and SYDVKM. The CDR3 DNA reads TGTGCCAGCAGTTTGTGGACAGGAGATTCACCCCTCCACTTT. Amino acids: CASSLWTGDSPLHF.

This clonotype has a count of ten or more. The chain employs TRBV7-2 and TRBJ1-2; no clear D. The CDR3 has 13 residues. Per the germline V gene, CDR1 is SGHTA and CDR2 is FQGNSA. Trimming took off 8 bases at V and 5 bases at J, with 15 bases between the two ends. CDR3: CASSPEFHYGYTF. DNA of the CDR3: TGTGCCAGCTCTCCGGAGTTCCATTATGGCTACACCTTC.

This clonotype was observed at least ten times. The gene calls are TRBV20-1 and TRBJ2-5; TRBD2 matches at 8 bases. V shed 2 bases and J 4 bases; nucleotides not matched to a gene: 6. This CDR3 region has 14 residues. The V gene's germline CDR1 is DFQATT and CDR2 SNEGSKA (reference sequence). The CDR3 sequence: CSARYGGGGETQYF. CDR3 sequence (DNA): TGCAGTGCTAGATACGGGGGGGGTGGAGAGACCCAGTACTTC.

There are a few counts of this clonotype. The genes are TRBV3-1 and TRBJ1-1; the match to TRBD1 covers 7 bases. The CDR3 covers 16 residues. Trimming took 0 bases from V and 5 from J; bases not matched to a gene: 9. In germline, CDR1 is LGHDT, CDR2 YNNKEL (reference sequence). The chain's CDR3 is CASSQEHRGRRTEAFF. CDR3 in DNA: TGTGCCAGCAGCCAAGAACACAGGGGCCGTAGGACTGAAGCTTTCTTT. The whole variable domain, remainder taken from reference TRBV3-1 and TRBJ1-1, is DTAVSQTPKYLVTQMGNDKSIKCEQNLGHDTMYWYKQDSKKFLKIMFSYNNKELIINETVPNRFSPKSPDKAHLNLHINSLELGDSAVYFCASSQEHRGRRTEAFFGQGTRLTVV.

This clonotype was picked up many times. CDR3 bases: TGTGCCAGCAGTTCATTACTAGCGGGGGATGAGCAGTTCTTC. Protein sequence: CASSSLLAGDEQFF. The chain joins TRBV12-3 or TRBV12-4 to TRBJ2-1; 11 bases align to TRBD2. The J segment lost 8 bases and the V segment lost 4 bases, leaving 4 bases of the junction unmatched. The CDR3 contains 14 residues.

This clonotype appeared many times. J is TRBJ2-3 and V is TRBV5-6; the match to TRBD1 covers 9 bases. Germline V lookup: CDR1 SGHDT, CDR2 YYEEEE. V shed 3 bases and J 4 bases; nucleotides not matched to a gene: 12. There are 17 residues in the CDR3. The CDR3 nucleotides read TGTGCCAGCAGCTCCATACAGGGGGCGCTCAGACCAGATACGCAGTATTTT. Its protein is CASSSIQGALRPDTQYF. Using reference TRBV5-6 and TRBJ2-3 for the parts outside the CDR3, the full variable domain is DAGVTQSPTHLIKTRGQQVTLRCSPKSGHDTVSWYQQALGQGPQFIFQYYEEEERQRGNFPDRFSGHQFPNYSSELNVNALLLGDSALYLCASSSIQGALRPDTQYFGPGTRLTVL.

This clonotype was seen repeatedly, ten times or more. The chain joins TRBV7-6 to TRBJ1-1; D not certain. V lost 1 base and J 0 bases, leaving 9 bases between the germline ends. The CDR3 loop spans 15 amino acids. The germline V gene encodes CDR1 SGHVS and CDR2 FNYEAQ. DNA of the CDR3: TGTGCCAGCAGCTTAGGAGAAGGGTTGAACACTGAAGCTTTCTTT. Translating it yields CASSLGEGLNTEAFF.

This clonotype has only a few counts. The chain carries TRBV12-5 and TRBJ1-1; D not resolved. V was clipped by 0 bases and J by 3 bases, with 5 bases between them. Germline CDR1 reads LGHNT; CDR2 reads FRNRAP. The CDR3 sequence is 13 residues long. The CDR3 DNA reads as TGTGCTAGTGGTTTGGTGGGCGACACTGAAGCTTTCTTT. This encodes CASGLVGDTEAFF.

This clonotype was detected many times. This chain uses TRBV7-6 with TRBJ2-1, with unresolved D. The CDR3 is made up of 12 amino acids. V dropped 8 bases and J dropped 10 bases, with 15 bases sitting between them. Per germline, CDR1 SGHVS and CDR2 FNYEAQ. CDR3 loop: CASPSAPWEQFF. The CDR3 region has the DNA TGTGCCAGCCCCTCGGCGCCCTGGGAGCAGTTCTTC.